Below are 7 T cell receptor beta chains sequenced from a single sample in a study of OX40 agonist ivuxolimab in advanced cancers. Libraries were prepared by immunoSEQ multiplex PCR; TCRdb keeps only in-frame clonotypes and omits some of them. Among 99,000 or so clones, roughly 91% were seen once, and the ten largest hold 0.3% to 0.4%. The source was CD4+ or CD8+ T cells sorted from blood, collected in a trial of the OX40 agonist ivuxolimab. These TCRs come from an adult with an advanced solid tumor such as melanoma, head and neck, liver or kidney cancer.

The chain has TRBV28 and TRBJ2-3; TRBD1 agrees at 9 bases. Trimming at V came to 5 bases and at J to 1 base, leaving 10 bases not matched to a gene. Germline V CDR1 and CDR2: MDHEN, SYDVKM. This CDR3 contains 17 residues. The CDR3 DNA reads as TGTGCCAGCAGTCTTCACAGGGGGCGGCTTGGCACAGATACGCAGTATTTT. The encoded protein is CASSLHRGRLGTDTQYF.

The gene calls are TRBV7-9 and TRBJ2-1; 7 bases are shared with TRBD1. Germline V CDR1 and CDR2: SEHNR, FQNEAQ (reference sequence). CDR3 length equals 15 residues. J was trimmed by 5 bases and V by 5 bases; bases with no gene match: 9. Written as DNA, the CDR3 is TGTGCCAGCAGCCCCAAGGGGGCGCAAAACAATGAGCAGTTCTTC. Translation gives CASSPKGAQNNEQFF.

For this clone: Relative to the germline gene, one junction end is altered; a read error may explain this. The chain employs TRBV6-4 and TRBJ2-1; D uncertain. This CDR3 is 13 amino acids long. Germline V gene sequence: CDR1 MRHNA, CDR2 SNTAGT. CDR3 amino acids: CAGSPGVRNEQFF. The CDR3 DNA follows: TGTGCCGGCAGTCCCGGAGTTCGCAATGAGCAGTTCTTC.

The J gene is TRBJ1-2, the V gene TRBV21-1; the table's D gene call, TRBD1, was not cross checked with the DNA. TRBV21-1 represents a pseudogene. The CDR3 has 14 amino acids. The CDR3 spells CASRGTGDRNGYTF. CDR3 sequence (DNA): TGTGCCAGCAGAGGGACAGGGGATCGGAATGGCTACACCTTC.

The genes are TRBV18 and TRBJ2-1; 10 nucleotides match TRBD2. Germline values: CDR1 KGHSH, CDR2 LQKENI. The trim removed 0 bases at V and 4 bases at J, leaving 6 bases unmatched. The CDR3 covers 17 residues. The CDR3 DNA reads TGTGCCAGCTCACCACCGATCCTAGCGGGAGCTTACAATGAGCAGTTCTTC. Translating gives CASSPPILAGAYNEQFF.

The CDR3 DNA is TGTGCCAGCAGCTACCGGGGACAGGTAAATGAAAAACTGTTTTTT. It is translated as CASSYRGQVNEKLFF. V and J are TRBV4-2 and TRBJ1-4; 8 nucleotides align to TRBD1. This CDR3 has 15 residues. CDR1 LGHNA and CDR2 YNFKEQ come from the germline V gene. V was pared by 5 bases and J by 5 bases, with 7 bases of the junction left unmatched.

The chain employs TRBV23-1 and TRBJ2-1; 7 positions match TRBD1. TRBV23-1 is an open reading frame whose function is uncertain. V lost 2 bases and J lost 6; bases outside the gene matches: 4. This CDR3 spans 14 amino acids. CDR3 in amino acids: CASSQRQGCNEQFF. CDR3 in DNA: TGCGCCAGCAGTCAAAGACAGGGCTGCAATGAGCAGTTCTTC.